This T cell receptor beta chain was sequenced for a study of T cell clusters in autoimmune cytopenias. Study results and limitations: TRB repertoire shifts in secondary cytopenia and chronic lymphocytic leukemia mostly reflected lymphoma, not autoimmunity.

TRB amplification used approximately 250 ng of peripheral blood genomic DNA. The CDR3 runs 13 residues. The germline V gene has CDR1 SGHRS and CDR2 YFSETQ. Notes on this clonotype: The antigen remains unidentified.

One tube held mixed TRB-A and TRB-B primer pools for touch-down PCR. Reanalyzing the multiplex PCR reads, TCRdb keeps one entry per CDR3 protein, without DNA. The sample table sets out under 14,000 distinct CDR3 sequences. These data also formed part of another study, on T cell repertoires in aging, cancer and after chemotherapy.

This chain uses TRBV5-1 with TRBJ1-1; TCRdb designates TRBD1, a call that cannot be tested without DNA. The sequencing input was peripheral blood. This sequence originates from a human donor in good health. Here the CDR3 reads CASSLQTESEAFF.